Below are 25 T cell receptor beta chains sequenced from a single sample in a study of regulatory T cells in long-lasting Graves disease. To make TCR beta libraries, researchers used iRepertoire HTBI primers and Arm-PCR of CDR3 regions. In TCRdb, the multiplex PCR reads were re-called with MiXCR into one record per CDR3 protein. The sample records about 620,000 distinct CDR3 sequences, 16% being singletons. Regarding time point: newly diagnosed GD, antithyroid drugs for less than 3 months. PBMC RNA was the source of the TCR library. The sample also formed part of further work on T cells in Graves' hyperthyroidism and ophthalmopathy.

The material sequenced was peripheral blood mononuclear cells (PBMCs), taken at new diagnosis, from a patient treated with antithyroid drugs. These receptors originate from a woman aged 25-40 years with Graves disease.

On this clonotype: It differs at one base from a far larger clone, so likely a read error. The chain is built from TRBV2 and TRBJ2-7; TRBD1 matches at 9 bases. The length of the CDR3 is 14 residues. V trimming: 6 bases; J trimming: 7 bases; junction bases outside the gene matches: 10. CDR1 is SNHLY and CDR2 is FYNNEI in the germline V gene. CDR3 sequence: CASRGQGPWVEQYF. Written as DNA, the CDR3 is TGTGCCAGCAGAGGACAGGGGCCGTGGGTTGAGCAGTACTTC.

This chain uses TRBV11-1 with TRBJ2-1; TRBD2 aligns across 8 bases. The ends lost 5 bases at V and 4 bases at J; junction bases unmatched: 19. Germline lookup yields CDR1 SGHAT and CDR2 FQDESV (reference sequence). The CDR3 contains 19 residues. The CDR3 is CASSPQLAEDRILYNEQFF. The CDR3 DNA reads as TGTGCCAGCAGCCCCCAACTAGCGGAGGATAGGATTTTATACAATGAGCAGTTCTTC.

The chain uses TRBV18 and TRBJ2-1, with 11 bases identical to TRBD2. The CDR3 sequence is 16 residues long. Germline CDR1 KGHSH, CDR2 LQKENI. With 6 bases clipped from V and 6 bases from J, the junction kept 10 bases outside the gene matches. The CDR3 DNA follows: TGTGCCAGCTCGCCTCTAGCGGGAGGCCTGGGCAATGAGCAGTTCTTC. Protein product: CASSPLAGGLGNEQFF.

The rearrangement joins TRBV5-1 to TRBJ2-5; 12 bases line up with TRBD2. V gave up 4 bases and J gave up 2 bases; unmatched junction bases: 6. The CDR3 has 16 residues. The germline V gene has CDR1 SGHRS and CDR2 YFSETQ. The CDR3 DNA is TGCGCCAGCAGCCTAGCGGGAGGGCCAGGGCAAGAGACCCAGTACTTC. Amino acid sequence: CASSLAGGPGQETQYF.

This clonotype was observed many times. The V and J genes are TRBV12-3 or TRBV12-4 and TRBJ1-2; 8 positions match TRBD1. The CDR3 sequence is 13 residues long. V dropped 4 bases and J dropped 7; count of bases not matched to a gene: 5. CDR3 DNA sequence: TGTGCCAGCAGTTCACAGGGGGTAGGTGGCTACACCTTC. This encodes CASSSQGVGGYTF.

V gene TRBV5-1 combines with J gene TRBJ1-2; TRBD1 might be the D (6 bases). The CDR3 loop spans 15 amino acids. The germline V gene encodes CDR1 SGHRS and CDR2 YFSETQ. The V and J ends lost 0 bases and 4 bases respectively, with 13 bases between them. The chain's CDR3 is CASSLEGVTGYGYTF. The CDR3 DNA sequence: TGCGCCAGCAGCTTGGAGGGGGTGACAGGCTATGGCTACACCTTC. The whole variable domain, remainder taken from reference TRBV5-1 and TRBJ1-2, is KAGVTQTPRYLIKTRGQQVTLSCSPISGHRSVSWYQQTPGQGLQFLFEYFSETQRNKGNFPGRFSGRQFSNSRSEMNVSTLELGDSALYLCASSLEGVTGYGYTFGSGTRLTVV.

CDR3 DNA: TGTGCCAGCAGGGGAGGGACGGTTCTCTTAGGGCAGTACTTC. Protein: CASRGGTVLLGQYF. The chain combines TRBV6-1 with TRBJ2-7, with 7 bases fitting TRBD2. Germline CDR1 reads MNHNS; CDR2 reads SASEGT. The CDR3 length is 14 residues. The ends lost 6 bases at V and 9 bases at J; junction bases unmatched: 14.

Only a few counts were recorded for this clonotype. The genes are TRBV5-1 and TRBJ2-5; the match to TRBD1 covers 7 bases. This CDR3 is 13 amino acids long. V trimming: 7 bases; J trimming: 2 bases; junction bases outside the gene matches: 5. Germline-derived CDR1 and CDR2 are SGHRS and YFSETQ. The CDR3 sequence: CASAKTGQETQYF. The CDR3 DNA reads as TGCGCCAGCGCAAAGACAGGGCAAGAGACCCAGTACTTC.

This clonotype showed up many times. The chain recombines TRBV20-1 with TRBJ2-1; the match to TRBD2 covers 13 bases. The CDR3 loop spans 16 amino acids. The ends lost 5 bases at V and 7 bases at J; junction bases unmatched: 11. Germline V gives CDR1 DFQATT, CDR2 SNEGSKA (reference sequence). CDR3 residues: CSADPRTSGRTNEQFF. CDR3 in DNA: TGCAGTGCTGATCCCCGGACTAGCGGGAGAACGAATGAGCAGTTCTTC.

This clonotype has at least ten counts. The CDR3 protein is CASSNSDKPYEQYF. The DNA of the CDR3 is TGTGCCAGCAGCAACAGCGACAAGCCCTACGAGCAGTACTTC. The chain is built from TRBV7-9 and TRBJ2-7; unclear D gene. The germline V gene has CDR1 SEHNR and CDR2 FQNEAQ (reference sequence). The CDR3 totals 14 residues. V shed 5 bases and J shed 2 bases, with 13 bases lying between them.

The gene calls are TRBV15 and TRBJ2-6; 7 bases are shared with TRBD1. Germline lookup yields CDR1 LNHNV and CDR2 YYDKDF (reference sequence). The J segment lost 1 base and the V segment lost 1 base, leaving 10 bases of the junction unmatched. CDR3 length: 19 amino acids. The CDR3 DNA reads as TGTGCCACCAGCAGAGGCTCGGCAGGGGGTGGGTCTGGGGCCAACGTCCTGACTTTC. It specifies CATSRGSAGGGSGANVLTF.

In this sample, this clonotype turned up a few times. The chain couples TRBV3-1 to TRBJ2-7; tentative D call: TRBD2 (5 bases). V dropped 4 bases and J dropped 0 bases, with 13 bases sitting between them. Germline CDR1 LGHDT, CDR2 YNNKEL (reference sequence). The length of the CDR3 is 15 residues. DNA for the CDR3: TGTGCCAGCAGCCCGGTCGGGGATTCCTCCTACGAGCAGTACTTC. Protein: CASSPVGDSSYEQYF.

The gene calls are TRBV30 and TRBJ2-3; TRBD1 or TRBD2 may be the D gene (5 bases each). The germline V and J ends were trimmed by 2 bases and 6 bases, with 24 bases remaining between them. Germline V CDR1 and CDR2: GTSNPN, SVGIG (reference sequence). The CDR3 totals 17 residues. The CDR3 loop reads CAWSPKVGTSAMDTQYF. The DNA of the CDR3 is TGTGCCTGGAGTCCGAAGGTAGGGACCTCAGCTATGGATACGCAGTATTTT.

This clonotype was detected a few times. The chain carries TRBV5-5 and TRBJ1-1, with D unresolved. The germline CDR1 and CDR2 sequences are SGHKS and YYEKEE (reference sequence). V was trimmed by 3 bases and J by 0 bases, leaving 12 bases between them. The CDR3 runs to 15 residues. The CDR3 reads CASSSGRIMNTEAFF. The CDR3 nucleotides read TGTGCCAGCAGCTCCGGACGGATCATGAACACTGAAGCTTTCTTT.

On this clonotype: Possible read error: a much larger clone is one base away. The V gene is TRBV28, the J gene TRBJ1-6; no clear D gene. CDR1 and CDR2 from the germline V gene are MDHEN and SYDVKM. This CDR3 comprises 12 residues. CDR3 nucleotides: TGTGTCAGCAGTCTAAATAATTCACCCCTCCACTTT. Translating it yields CVSSLNNSPLHF. The whole variable domain, remainder taken from reference TRBV28 and TRBJ1-6, is DVKVTQSSRYLVKRTGEKVFLECVQDMDHENMFWYRQDPGLGLRLIYFSYDVKMKEKGDIPEGYSVSREKKERFSLILESASTNQTSMYLCVSSLNNSPLHFGNGTRLTVT.

This clonotype was recorded many times. The chain joins TRBV11-1 to TRBJ1-6; D perhaps matches TRBD1 (5 bases). V was pared by 3 bases and J by 10 bases, with 13 bases between. This CDR3 is 14 amino acids long. Per germline, CDR1 SGHAT and CDR2 FQDESV (reference sequence). CDR3 nucleotides: TGTGCCAGCAGCTTCGGGACTCCGTCCTCACCCCTCCACTTT. Encoded protein: CASSFGTPSSPLHF.

This clonotype was counted between two and nine times. At one boundary the junction diverges from the germline segment, which might be a read error. The chain is built from TRBV7-8 and TRBJ2-7; the D is unclear. From germline, CDR1 is SGHVS and CDR2 FQNEAQ. This CDR3 comprises 14 residues. This chain's CDR3 is CASSLAVSSDEQYF. As DNA, the CDR3 is TGTGCCAGCAGCTTAGCTGTTAGCTCCGACGAGCAGTACTTC. Complete variable domain (other parts from reference TRBV7-8 and TRBJ2-7): GAGVSQSPRYKVAKRGQDVALRCDPISGHVSLFWYQQALGQGPEFLTYFQNEAQLDKSGLPSDRFFAERPEGSVSTLKIQRTQQEDSAVYLCASSLAVSSDEQYFGPGTRLTVT.

The chain joins TRBV5-1 to TRBJ1-2; 7 positions agree with TRBD1. The V and J ends lost 0 bases and 4 bases, in that order; junction bases with no gene match: 6. Germline values: CDR1 SGHRS, CDR2 YFSETQ. The length of the CDR3 is 15 residues. The CDR3 DNA follows: TGCGCCAGCAGCTTGGGGGACAGCAACCCCTATGGCTACACCTTC. This translates into CASSLGDSNPYGYTF.

This clonotype was picked up many times. This CDR3 reads CASSAGRGEYEKLFF. In nucleotides, the CDR3 is TGTGCCAGCTCGGCCGGCAGGGGAGAATACGAAAAACTGTTTTTT. This rearrangement joins TRBV2 to TRBJ1-4; weak D call: TRBD1 (6 bases). The length of the CDR3 is 15 residues. V was trimmed by 8 bases and J by 8 bases, leaving 21 bases between them. Germline CDR1 is SNHLY and CDR2 is FYNNEI.

This clonotype was seen more than once but under ten times. The rearrangement links TRBV19 to TRBJ2-4, with D tentatively TRBD2 (5 bases). The CDR3 sequence is 14 residues long. V was cut by 7 bases and J by 6 bases, with 16 bases left in between. The germline V gene has CDR1 LNHDA and CDR2 SQIVND (reference sequence). The CDR3 protein is CASTPAGVRNIQYF. The CDR3 bases are TGTGCCAGTACCCCAGCCGGGGTGAGAAACATTCAGTACTTC.

This clonotype was seen ten or more times. The genes are TRBV27 and TRBJ1-1; unclear D gene. Germline CDR1 is MNHEY and CDR2 is SMNVEV (reference sequence). This CDR3 contains 13 residues. V was pared by 5 bases and J by 1 base, with 8 bases between. The CDR3: CASSRAPNTEAFF. The DNA of the CDR3 is TGTGCCAGCAGTAGGGCTCCGAACACTGAAGCTTTCTTT.

The V gene is TRBV9, the J gene TRBJ2-5; 10 bases fit TRBD2. Germline lookup yields CDR1 SGDLS and CDR2 YYNGEE. The J segment lost 3 bases and the V segment lost 3 bases, leaving 2 bases of the junction unmatched. This CDR3 has 14 residues. DNA of the CDR3: TGTGCCAGCAGCGCTAGCGGGAGTGAAGAGACCCAGTACTTC. It yields the protein CASSASGSEETQYF.

Many counts were recorded for this clonotype. J is TRBJ1-1 and V is TRBV20-1; D unresolved. The V gene's germline CDR1 is DFQATT and CDR2 SNEGSKA (reference sequence). The CDR3 is 19 amino acids. V was pared by 3 bases and J by 10 bases, with 36 bases between. Written as DNA, the CDR3 is TGCAGTGCTAGCGATCTTGAGAGACAACGGAGGAATTCCGTCTCGACAGCTTTCTTT. Translating gives CSASDLERQRRNSVSTAFF.

This clonotype was observed a handful of times. V usage is TRBV14 and J usage is TRBJ2-5; D is possibly TRBD1 (6 bases). Germline V gene sequence: CDR1 SGHDN, CDR2 FVKESK. Trimming shortened V by 2 bases and J by 3 bases, and 19 bases separated the two germline ends. This CDR3 spans 17 amino acids. The CDR3 is CASSQPRFRGAKETQYF. DNA of the CDR3: TGTGCCAGCAGCCAACCCCGGTTCAGGGGCGCGAAAGAGACCCAGTACTTC.

This rearrangement joins TRBV20-1 to TRBJ2-7, with D possibly matching TRBD1 (6 bases). The germline V and J ends were trimmed by 6 bases and 3 bases, with 18 bases remaining between them. Per the germline V gene, CDR1 is DFQATT and CDR2 is SNEGSKA (reference sequence). The CDR3 is 14 amino acids. In DNA, the CDR3 is TGCAGTGCACCACACCCTTTACAGGGCTACGAGCAGTACTTC. This encodes CSAPHPLQGYEQYF.